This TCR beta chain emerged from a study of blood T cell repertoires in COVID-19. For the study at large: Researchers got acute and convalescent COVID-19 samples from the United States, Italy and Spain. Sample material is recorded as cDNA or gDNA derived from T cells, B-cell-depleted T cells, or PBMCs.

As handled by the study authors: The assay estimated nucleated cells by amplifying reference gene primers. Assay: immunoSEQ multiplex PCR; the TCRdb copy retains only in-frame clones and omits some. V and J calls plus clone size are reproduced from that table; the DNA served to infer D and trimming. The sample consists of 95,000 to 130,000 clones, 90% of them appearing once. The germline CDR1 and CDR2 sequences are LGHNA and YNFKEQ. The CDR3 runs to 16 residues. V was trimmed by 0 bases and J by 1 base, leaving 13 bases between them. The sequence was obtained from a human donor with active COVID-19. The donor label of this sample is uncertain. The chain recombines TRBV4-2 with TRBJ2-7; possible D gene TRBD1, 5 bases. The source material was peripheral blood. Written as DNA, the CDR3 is TGTGCCAGCAGCCAAGATCGTGGCAGGGTATCCTACGAGCAGTACTTC. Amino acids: CASSQDRGRVSYEQYF.